What follows describes a single T cell receptor beta chain. Produced via immunoSEQ multiplex PCR; TCRdb's table is partial and in-frame only. The data show under 150,000 clones, around 85% seen once. The source of the sample is a study of blood T cell repertoires in COVID-19. This CDR3 contains 15 residues. V shed 4 bases and J 2 bases; nucleotides not matched to a gene: 9. Per the germline V gene, CDR1 is SGDLS and CDR2 is YYNGEE. The chain combines TRBV9 with TRBJ2-7; TRBD1 agrees at 7 bases. The sequence was obtained from a human donor in a cohort sampled during active COVID-19. The sequenced material came from peripheral blood. The CDR3 reads CASSRFEGTAYEQYF. As DNA, the CDR3 is TGTGCCAGCAGCCGTTTCGAGGGGACAGCCTACGAGCAGTACTTC.